Below, 7 T cell receptor beta chains from the same sample are listed, as sequenced in a study of T cell repertoires in cytomegalovirus infection. A single record per CDR3 protein comes from TCRdb applying MiXCR to the reads. This table has roughly 120,000 distinct CDR3 sequences, about 32% appearing once. Their specific antigens are unknown. Material: CD8+ T cells from cultured PBMCs, obtained from culture after CMV antigen stimulation. The source is a human donor in good health (CMV status not recorded). Some clones in this sample may be carry-over from other donors' samples.

V and J are TRBV5-1 and TRBJ2-2; 10 bases match TRBD1. With V trimmed by 4 bases and J by 7 bases, 1 base remained unmatched. Germline assignment: CDR1 SGHRS and CDR2 YFSETQ. The CDR3 is 13 amino acids. The CDR3 here is CASSRTGGGELFF. The CDR3 DNA sequence: TGCGCCAGCAGCAGGACAGGGGGCGGGGAGCTGTTTTTT.

This clonotype appeared a few times. The chain couples TRBV7-6 to TRBJ1-6; D might be TRBD1 (5 bases). Germline lookup yields CDR1 SGHVS and CDR2 FNYEAQ. CDR3 length: 16 amino acids. The germline V and J ends were trimmed by 0 bases and 2 bases, with 8 bases remaining between them. CDR3 sequence (DNA): TGTGCCAGCAGCTTAGCTCGGGGACCCTATAATTCACCCCTCCACTTT. As protein: CASSLARGPYNSPLHF.

The V gene is TRBV5-6, the J gene TRBJ2-7, with 7 bases lining up with TRBD2. After removal of 3 bases from V and 2 bases from J, the junction contained 14 bases not matched to a gene. The CDR3 has 17 amino acids. From germline, CDR1 is SGHDT and CDR2 YYEEEE. CDR3 sequence reads: CASSWARMGAGPYEQYF. Here the CDR3 DNA reads TGTGCCAGCAGCTGGGCGCGGATGGGAGCGGGACCCTACGAGCAGTACTTC.

This clonotype was recorded many times. The chain is built from TRBV6-1 and TRBJ2-3; unclear D gene. The germline CDR1 and CDR2 sequences are MNHNS and SASEGT. CDR3 length: 12 amino acids. The ends were cut back, 10 bases at V and 2 bases at J, with 10 bases in the middle. The CDR3 DNA reads as TGTGCCACCCGATACTCCACAGATACGCAGTATTTT. Encoded protein: CATRYSTDTQYF.

This clonotype occurred a few times. The chain uses TRBV7-2 and TRBJ1-3, with 8 nucleotides matching TRBD1. This CDR3 comprises 19 residues. V dropped 5 bases and J dropped 1; count of bases not matched to a gene: 16. Per germline, CDR1 SGHTA and CDR2 FQGNSA. The CDR3 region is CASSASTGQGAWSGNTIYF. As DNA, the CDR3 is TGTGCCAGCAGCGCCAGTACCGGGCAGGGGGCCTGGTCTGGAAACACCATATATTTT.

CDR3 DNA sequence: TGTGCCAGCAGTTTAGTCACGGGGAAGAACACTGAAGCTTTCTTT. Its translation is CASSLVTGKNTEAFF. The chain links TRBV12-3 or TRBV12-4 to TRBJ1-1; D is undetermined. The CDR3 has 15 residues. V lost 1 base to trimming and J lost 1 base, with 10 bases between them.

This clonotype came up a few times. This chain joins TRBV4-1 and TRBJ2-1; 12 nucleotides align to TRBD2. The germline V gene has CDR1 MGHRA and CDR2 YSYEKL. This CDR3 region has 14 residues. Losses at the gene ends were 4 bases for V and 5 bases for J; bases not matched to a gene: 0. CDR3 region: CASSRTSGDNEQFF. The CDR3, as DNA: TGCGCCAGCAGCCGGACTAGCGGGGACAATGAGCAGTTCTTC.